The clone carrying this TCR beta chain was picked up many times. The antigen is undetermined. V lost 6 bases to trimming and J lost 3 bases; unmatched junction nucleotides: 3. CDR1 MNHNY and CDR2 SVGAGI come from the germline V gene (reference sequence). The CDR3 is 13 residues long. The sample originates from a study of CD8 T cells in ankylosing spondylitis. General observations from the study: In reactive arthritis synovial fluid and blood, some motif variants had been reported before. Fewer than ten highly homologous variants made up a TCR beta motif that seemed to typify ankylosing spondylitis blood. Disease-linked clones had a CD8+ phenotype and relatively low frequency in peripheral blood. There was reportedly significant enrichment of clones that were disease-linked in matched ankylosing spondylitis synovial fluid.

MiXCR was run by TCRdb on the 5' RACE reads, yielding one entry per CDR3 protein. The sample records under 400,000 distinct CDR3 sequences, under 14% being singletons. The chain links TRBV6-6 to TRBJ1-2, with 8 bases fitting TRBD1. The sequenced sample was blood, either unsorted or a sorted T cell fraction (not recorded which). The receptor was isolated from a female donor with ankylosing spondylitis or in good health (not recorded which). CDR3 sequence (DNA): TGTGCCAGCAGAGACAGGGGTGACTATGGCTACACCTTC. Amino acids: CASRDRGDYGYTF.